The present TCR beta chain was sequenced within a study of T cell responses to AZD1222 COVID-19 vaccine. This clone appeared a single time. The antigen remains undetermined. Overall study results and limits: At baseline, just five to seven AZD1222 recipients tested seropositive. Regions left unmutated in variants are reportedly the target of nearly half of spike-specific TCRs.

Using immunoSEQ multiplex PCR, the repertoire was profiled, and TCRdb retains in-frame clones only, with some absent. The table has 55,000 to 65,000 clones, roughly 87% seen once. The sample consisted of peripheral blood, taken on day 0 of AZD1222 vaccination. The clonotype was recovered from an adult in good health.

The CDR3 region is CASTPALRGETQYF. In DNA form, the CDR3 reads TGTGCCAGCACCCCCGCGTTACGGGGAGAGACCCAGTACTTC. V and J are TRBV5-4 and TRBJ2-5; D is perhaps TRBD2 (5 bases). Germline CDR1 is SGHNT and CDR2 is YYREEE (reference sequence). V gave up 6 bases and J gave up 4 bases, with 16 bases separating them. This CDR3 is built from 14 residues.